The entry below describes one T cell receptor beta chain. Its antigen is currently unknown. This entry is derived from a study of T-cell memory formation after mild COVID-19. Study-wide context: Clustering of TCRs was largely donor specific.

Study-level points and caveats: There were some responding clones in pre-infection memory, which suggested that cross-reactive memory had joined.

V was pared by 0 bases and J by 0 bases, with 8 bases between. The CDR3 covers 15 residues. Germline V gives CDR1 MNHNS, CDR2 SASEGT. TCRdb recomputed calls from the 5' RACE reads with MiXCR, one row per CDR3 protein. The sample holds around 420,000 distinct CDR3 sequences, approximately 24% seen once. The TCR comes from an adult woman who had mild COVID-19 (a few samples of this study predate the infection). Cell type and time point are not known. V is TRBV6-1 and J is TRBJ1-1; D is unresolved. The source material was PBMCs or a T cell subset sorted from them (not recorded which). As DNA, the CDR3 is TGTGCCAGCAGTGAAGCGAACGGACTGAACACTGAAGCTTTCTTT. Amino acid sequence: CASSEANGLNTEAFF.